These T cell receptor beta chains were read from a single sample in a study of blood T cell repertoires in COVID-19. The table came from immunoSEQ multiplex PCR; TCRdb's copy has only in-frame clones and leaves some out. The table shows approximately 190,000 clones, with less than 90% occurring only once. The sample taken for sequencing was peripheral blood. The receptors stem from a woman aged 40-49 years with acute or convalescent COVID-19. The CDR3 runs from the conserved cysteine through the conserved F or W. Fields, in order: V gene, J gene, CDR3 protein.

>TRBV6-5|TRBJ1-4
CASSRGESEKLFF
>TRBV27|TRBJ2-3
CASTLSGRLRDTQYF
>TRBV5-1|TRBJ1-2
CASSSSPGQNYGYTF
>TRBV6-6|TRBJ2-1
CASKGPGILNNEQFF
>TRBV6-5|TRBJ2-7
CARGEAGALSEQYF
>TRBV3-1/TRBV3-2|TRBJ1-2
CASSPRDFGYGYTF
>TRBV28|TRBJ2-7
CASSRVRGFFEQYF
>TRBV7-8|TRBJ1-5
CASSYYAENQPQHF
>TRBV21-1|TRBJ2-3
CASGVGHGWGTDTQYF
>TRBV18|TRBJ2-3
CATGTSRLDTQYF
>TRBV5-6|TRBJ1-1
CASSLQGMNTEAFF
>TRBV6-5|TRBJ2-7
CASMSTGAAYEQYF
>TRBV28|TRBJ2-7
CASSFPDRPYEQYF
>TRBV7-9|TRBJ2-7
CASSFFPSPGQGAGEQYF
>TRBV6-5|TRBJ2-7
CASGPGQGTAEQYF
>TRBV19|TRBJ1-5
CASSSTGEDQPQHF
>TRBV19|TRBJ1-1
CASSIRVNTEAFF
>TRBV5-8|TRBJ2-1
CASSLGVAGREQFF
>TRBV2|TRBJ1-6
CARRDRGNNSPLHF
>TRBV5-1|TRBJ1-2
CASSTGQSSIYGYTF
>TRBV30|TRBJ2-7
CAWSTTTGYSYEQYF
>TRBV7-6|TRBJ2-1
CASSSLTSGRVNEQFF
>TRBV27|TRBJ1-5
CASRAQYRQPSRRVVQPQHF
>TRBV7-9|TRBJ1-1
CASSLPSSIYAFF
>TRBV19|TRBJ2-2
CASSDRGNFGELFF
>TRBV3-1/TRBV3-2|TRBJ1-3
CASSLWTGEHTIYF
>TRBV15|TRBJ2-1
CATSRDLGRYNEQFF
>TRBV24-1|TRBJ2-7
CATREREVGEQYF
>TRBV28|TRBJ2-7
CASRPDRAHEQYF
>TRBV2|TRBJ1-6
CASSVAGTNSPLHF
>TRBV27|TRBJ2-7
CASKADTGVYEQYF
>TRBV30|TRBJ1-1
CAFKTGPGAFF
>TRBV11-2|TRBJ1-2
CASSLGTGHGYTF
>TRBV18|TRBJ1-1
CASSPRGQALGRVYMNTEAFF
>TRBV6-5|TRBJ1-1
CVSLSSGTEAFF
>TRBV7-3|TRBJ2-1
CASSIAGGAPSPYNEQFF
>TRBV2|TRBJ1-5
CASSAGSNQPQHF
>TRBV28|TRBJ2-2
CASRTSNTGELFF
>TRBV2|TRBJ1-3
CASRRQEVSGNTIYF
>TRBV12-5|TRBJ2-2
CASGLVPPGGGTGELFF
>TRBV2|TRBJ2-5
CASALELRETQYF
>TRBV21-1|TRBJ2-7
CASSKAWRQPYEQYF
>TRBV2|TRBJ2-4
CASGGQGAQNIQYF
>TRBV11-2|TRBJ2-3
CASGEAGVGTDTQYF
>TRBV28|TRBJ2-7
CASSSGTVHEQYF
>TRBV7-2|TRBJ2-5
CASSRWETQYF
>TRBV27|TRBJ2-7
CASSLSRLAGEQYF
>TRBV10-1|TRBJ1-1
CASSVGLIAEAFF
>TRBV28|TRBJ2-4
CASSPGTGDLNIQYF
>TRBV15|TRBJ2-4
CATSRDRDEGAKNIQYF
>TRBV7-3|TRBJ2-5
CASSSPGRETQYF
>TRBV9|TRBJ1-1
CASSPGGNMNTEAFF
>TRBV20-1|TRBJ2-7
CSASLLHEQYF
>TRBV7-2|TRBJ1-6
CASSLGTFYNSPLHF